This T cell receptor (beta chain) was retrieved from a study of identical twins (dated by TCRdb to 2016 to 2017). For the study in its entirety: The study deep-sequenced TCR alpha and beta repertoires from monozygotic twins, unrelated adults of various ages and cord blood to test whether fetal clonotypes persist. Replicate twin experiments were performed at different times using different library preparation protocols to rule out contamination.

On the study overall, not on this receptor specifically: Because the same donors could not be followed over many years, the conclusions relied on cross-sectional statistical analysis. Invariant T cells such as MAIT and iNKT could partly confound zero-insertion analyses, although diverse VJ usage argued against such confounding for most clonotypes. A weaker excess of twin sharing was found in beta out-of-frame sequences because the signal-to-noise ratio was lowered by fewer shared sequences. Compared with coincidental sharing between unrelated individuals, out-of-frame TCR alpha sequences shared between twins showed an excess of sequences with low generation probability. Abundant cord blood beta clonotypes carried fewer insertions; young adult naive repertoires showed a weaker similar trend, while memory repertoires showed none. Recombination models systematically underestimated out-of-frame TCR alpha sharing in monozygotic twins but agreed with sharing between unrelated individuals.

As concerns this clonotype: Its antigen is unknown. No base-level quality is on record; no much larger clone is a single base apart.

From the cysteine through the phenylalanine, the CDR3 covers 11 amino acids. Kept here is only the CDR3 DNA, which spans 33 bases and is read in frame from base 1. Between the V and J ends, shortened by 10 bases and 6 bases respectively, the junction contains 10 bases. For CDR1 and CDR2, the germline V gene lists ENHRY and SYGVKD. Only healthy Caucasian donors were included. Three pairs of female monozygotic twins, all aged about 18 to 29 years, made up the twin cohort. Positive isolation kits from Invitrogen were used to isolate the CD4+ and CD8+ T cell populations. Library preparation employed 5' RACE. Sequencing took place on an Illumina HiSeq 2000. A universal primer binding site was introduced by template switching, and a unique molecular identifier was present in the final cDNA, enabling accurate counting of TCR cDNA molecules. Specific primers in the conserved constant-segment region were used to synthesize first-strand cDNA for TCR alpha and beta chains. To control for contamination, each cDNA library was double barcoded with a SMART-Mk sample barcode plus Illumina barcodes. TruSeq adapter sequences, together with Illumina sample barcodes, were added in two successive PCR steps. The Illumina HiSeq platform was used with custom primers to sequence TCR alpha and beta cDNA libraries. Per the authors' processing: MiGEC was used to process raw reads and extract unique molecular identifiers, and MiXCR was used to find CDR3 positions. Recombination models were inferred per individual with the repgenHMM and IGoR tools using an EM algorithm. The analysis of shared clonotypes was done with the tcR package in R, with sharing normalized by the product of cloneset sizes. To study raw recombination without the effects of thymic and clonal selection, out-of-frame nonproductive sequences were analyzed. Through fastp at Q25 and MiXCR, TCRdb rebuilt clones from the public reads, retaining in-frame beta chains. Rows are unified per CDR3 protein, each entry keeping the most common DNA and genes. TCRdb assigned the V and J calls; the authors' analysis was not used. The sample profile shows around 550,000 distinct CDR3 sequences; nearly 15% of them were found once. The ten top clones hold 0.44% of the sample.

Another study also made use of these data, one on yellow fever vaccine responses in identical twins. As described in the second report: The T cell response to vaccination in identical twins was reported by the authors to appear partly convergent and partly personalized. The study precisely tracked vaccine-responding T cell clones in identical twins.

The receptor was isolated from a woman aged 18-29 years in good health. The chain is encoded by TRBV10-3 joined to TRBJ2-1; the D region possibly corresponds to TRBD2 (5 bases align). What was sequenced was CD4+ T cells sorted from blood. The CDR3 region has the sequence CATGLFNEQFF. The DNA sequence follows: TGTGCCACCGGACTGTTCAATGAGCAGTTCTTC.